This is a list of T cell receptor beta chains from one sample in a study of T cell repertoires in cytomegalovirus infection. TCRdb reanalysed the reads using MiXCR and keeps one entry per CDR3 protein. This sample carries roughly 180,000 distinct CDR3 sequences, about 18% of them seen once, and the ten largest clones take approximately 25%. The sample was CD8+ T cells from PBMCs. Receptors were obtained from a human donor in good health (CMV status not recorded). Some clones in this sample may be carry-over from other donors' samples. CDR3s include the opening cysteine and the closing phenylalanine or tryptophan. A D gene is named only where the DNA matches it firmly. Expanded clones are given a class, and other clones once, few, many or no size at all.

few	TRBV12-3/TRBV12-4	18	TRBJ1-5	TRBD1	CASSPRDRDVKGDQPQHF	TGTGCCAGCAGTCCCAGGGACAGGGACGTAAAGGGGGATCAGCCCCAGCATTTT
.	TRBV4-1	12	TRBJ2-7	.	CASSREGGEQYF	TGCGCCAGCAGCCGAGAAGGAGGAGAGCAGTACTTC
.	TRBV20-1	16	TRBJ1-6	.	CSARDIGGSYNSPLHF	TGCAGTGCTAGAGACATCGGGGGCTCCTATAATTCACCCCTCCACTTT
.	TRBV29-1	15	TRBJ2-3	TRBD2	CSAQGLAAEVDTQYF	TGCAGCGCCCAGGGACTAGCGGCCGAAGTAGATACGCAGTATTTT
few	TRBV4-1	14	TRBJ2-5	TRBD1	CASSQSPGGETQYF	TGCGCCAGCAGCCAATCACCAGGGGGAGAGACCCAGTACTTC
.	TRBV12-3/TRBV12-4	17	TRBJ1-2	.	CASIPLGRDIRERGYTF	TGTGCCAGCATCCCCCTCGGCCGGGACATCAGGGAAAGGGGCTACACCTTC
.	TRBV25-1	14	TRBJ2-3	TRBD2	CASGTSRSTDTQYF	TGTGCCAGCGGGACTAGCAGAAGCACAGATACGCAGTATTTT
once	TRBV6-8	12	TRBJ1-4	.	CASSSSREKLFF	TGTGCCAGCTCATCTAGTCGGGAAAAACTGTTTTTT
.	TRBV19	19	TRBJ1-5	.	CASSIKLGQLFYSNQPQHF	TGTGCCAGTAGTATTAAATTAGGGCAGCTATTTTATAGCAATCAGCCCCAGCATTTT
few	TRBV4-3	18	TRBJ1-1	.	CASSQDGPGRSLNTEAFF	TGCGCCAGCAGCCAAGATGGCCCGGGCAGGTCCTTGAACACTGAAGCTTTCTTT
few	TRBV6-2/TRBV6-3	14	TRBJ1-1	.	CASTPGSLNTEAFF	TGTGCCAGTACCCCCGGGAGCTTGAACACTGAAGCTTTCTTT
few	TRBV7-2	14	TRBJ2-7	.	CASSLLDHSYEQYF	TGTGCCAGCAGCCTATTGGACCACTCCTACGAGCAGTACTTC
.	TRBV24-1	13	TRBJ2-1	.	CATSDRAEYEQFF	TGTGCCACCAGTGATCGAGCCGAGTATGAGCAGTTCTTC
.	TRBV28	13	TRBJ1-6	.	CASSYGGNSPLHF	TGTGCCAGCAGTTACGGCGGGAATTCACCCCTCCACTTT
few	TRBV7-9	15	TRBJ2-1	TRBD2	CASSSSRGRGNEQFF	TGTGCCAGCAGCTCCTCTCGGGGGAGGGGCAATGAGCAGTTCTTC
few	TRBV6-2/TRBV6-3	14	TRBJ2-3	.	CASREQDFTDTQYF	TGTGCCAGCAGGGAACAGGACTTCACAGATACGCAGTATTTT
few	TRBV7-8	15	TRBJ1-2	TRBD1	CASSSKERTGYGYTF	TGTGCCAGCAGCTCGAAAGAAAGGACAGGTTATGGCTACACCTTC
.	TRBV2	16	TRBJ2-2	.	CASSDGSGIATGELFF	TGTGCCAGCAGTGACGGGTCAGGGATAGCAACCGGGGAGCTGTTTTTT
few	TRBV27	13	TRBJ1-2	TRBD1	CASSPPRGDGYTF	TGTGCCAGCAGCCCCCCCAGGGGGGATGGCTACACCTTC
.	TRBV12-3/TRBV12-4	16	TRBJ2-3	TRBD2	CASSRPGRLAGDTQYF	TGTGCCAGCTCTCGGCCAGGGCGACTAGCAGGAGATACGCAGTATTTT
few	TRBV7-8	16	TRBJ1-2	.	CASSLHPGLGAYGYTF	TGTGCCAGCAGCCTCCATCCCGGCCTAGGGGCATATGGCTACACCTTC
.	TRBV6-2/TRBV6-3	18	TRBJ2-1	TRBD2	CASSYRARGGSSYNEQFF	TGTGCCAGCAGTTATCGGGCGCGGGGGGGGAGCTCCTACAATGAGCAGTTCTTC
many	TRBV7-2	15	TRBJ1-1	.	CASSLSGSGLGEAFF	TGTGCCAGCAGCTTATCAGGGTCTGGCCTCGGTGAAGCTTTCTTT
.	TRBV20-1	18	TRBJ2-1	TRBD2	CSARDQLAGGGSYNEQFF	TGCAGTGCTAGAGATCAGCTAGCGGGGGGGGGCTCCTACAATGAGCAGTTCTTC
.	TRBV28	15	TRBJ2-3	TRBD1	CASSSGTAYTDTQYF	TGTGCCAGCAGTTCCGGGACAGCCTACACAGATACGCAGTATTTT
few	TRBV7-8	15	TRBJ2-2	.	CASSLTPGDTGELFF	TGTGCCAGCAGCCTTACGCCAGGGGACACCGGGGAGCTGTTTTTT
.	TRBV7-9	13	TRBJ2-3	.	CASSPGDSHTQYF	TGTGCCAGCAGCCCCGGGGACTCCCATACGCAGTATTTT